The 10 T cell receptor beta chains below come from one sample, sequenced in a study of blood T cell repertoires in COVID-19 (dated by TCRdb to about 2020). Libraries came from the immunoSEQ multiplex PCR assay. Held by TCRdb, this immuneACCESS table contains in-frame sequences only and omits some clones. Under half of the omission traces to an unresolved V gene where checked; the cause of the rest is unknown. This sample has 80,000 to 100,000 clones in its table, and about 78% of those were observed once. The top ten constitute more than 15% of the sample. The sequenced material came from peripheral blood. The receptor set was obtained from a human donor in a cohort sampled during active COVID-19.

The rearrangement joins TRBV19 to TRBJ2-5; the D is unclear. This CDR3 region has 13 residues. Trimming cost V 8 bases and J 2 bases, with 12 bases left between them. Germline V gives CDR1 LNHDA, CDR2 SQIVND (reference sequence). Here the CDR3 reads CASSMALQETQYF. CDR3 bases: TGTGCCAGTTCCATGGCACTACAAGAGACCCAGTACTTC.

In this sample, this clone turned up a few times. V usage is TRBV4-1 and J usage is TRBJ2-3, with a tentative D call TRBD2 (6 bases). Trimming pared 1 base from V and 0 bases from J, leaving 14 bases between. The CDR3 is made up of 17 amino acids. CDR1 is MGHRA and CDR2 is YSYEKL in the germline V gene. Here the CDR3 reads CASSQVPLAPSTDTQYF. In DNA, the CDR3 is TGCGCCAGCAGCCAAGTCCCGCTAGCGCCTAGCACAGATACGCAGTATTTT.

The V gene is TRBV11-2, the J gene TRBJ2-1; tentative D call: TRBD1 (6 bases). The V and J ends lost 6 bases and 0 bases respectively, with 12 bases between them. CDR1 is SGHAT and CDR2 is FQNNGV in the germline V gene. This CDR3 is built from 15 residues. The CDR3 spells CASRWGRNSYNEQFF. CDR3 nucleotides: TGTGCCAGCAGATGGGGGCGGAACTCCTACAATGAGCAGTTCTTC.

CDR3: CASSPGTGRQPQHF. DNA of the CDR3: TGTGCCAGCAGCCCAGGGACAGGTAGGCAGCCCCAGCATTTT. This sequence joins TRBV7-2 and TRBJ1-5, with TRBD1 identical over 8 bases. V was clipped by 5 bases and J by 7 bases; unmatched bases: 7. The length of the CDR3 is 14 residues. Germline assignment: CDR1 SGHTA and CDR2 FQGNSA.

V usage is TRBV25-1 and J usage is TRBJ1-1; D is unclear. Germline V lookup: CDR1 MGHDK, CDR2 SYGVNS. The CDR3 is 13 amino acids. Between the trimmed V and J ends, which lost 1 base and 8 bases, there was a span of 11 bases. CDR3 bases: TGTGCCAGCAGTGAATCTTCTCGAGGAGAAGCTTTCTTT. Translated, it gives CASSESSRGEAFF.

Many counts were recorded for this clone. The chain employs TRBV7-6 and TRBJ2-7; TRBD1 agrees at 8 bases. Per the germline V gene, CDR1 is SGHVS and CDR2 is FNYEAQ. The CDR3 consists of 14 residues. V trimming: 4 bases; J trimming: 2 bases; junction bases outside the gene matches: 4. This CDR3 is CASSSGQAPYEQYF. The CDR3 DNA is TGTGCCAGCAGCTCGGGACAGGCTCCCTACGAGCAGTACTTC.

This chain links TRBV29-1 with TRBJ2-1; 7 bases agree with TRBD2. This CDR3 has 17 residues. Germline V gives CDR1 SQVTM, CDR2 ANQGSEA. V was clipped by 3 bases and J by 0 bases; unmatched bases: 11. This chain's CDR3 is CSVEGGSLKSSYNEQFF. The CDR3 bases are TGCAGCGTTGAGGGCGGGAGCCTTAAGAGCTCCTACAATGAGCAGTTCTTC.

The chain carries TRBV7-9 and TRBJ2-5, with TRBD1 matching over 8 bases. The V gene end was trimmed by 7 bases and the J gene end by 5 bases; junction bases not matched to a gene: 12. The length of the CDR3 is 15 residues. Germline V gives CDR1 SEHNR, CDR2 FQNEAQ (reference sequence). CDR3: CASNRRTGSGETQYF. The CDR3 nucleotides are TGTGCCAGCAACCGAAGGACAGGGTCCGGTGAGACCCAGTACTTC.

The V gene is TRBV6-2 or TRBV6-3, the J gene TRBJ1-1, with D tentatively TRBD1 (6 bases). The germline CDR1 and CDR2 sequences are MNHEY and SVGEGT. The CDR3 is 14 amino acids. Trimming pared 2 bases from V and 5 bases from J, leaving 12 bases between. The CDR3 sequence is CASSYEQGLTEAFF. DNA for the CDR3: TGTGCCAGCAGTTACGAGCAGGGGCTGACTGAAGCTTTCTTT.

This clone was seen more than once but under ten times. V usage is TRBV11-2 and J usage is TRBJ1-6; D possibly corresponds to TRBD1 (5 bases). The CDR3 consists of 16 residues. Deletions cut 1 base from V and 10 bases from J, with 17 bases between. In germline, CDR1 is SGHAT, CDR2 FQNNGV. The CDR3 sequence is CASSLAGGTPRSPLHF. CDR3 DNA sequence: TGTGCCAGCAGCTTAGCGGGAGGGACCCCGAGATCACCCCTCCACTTT. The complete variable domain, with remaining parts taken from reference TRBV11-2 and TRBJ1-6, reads EAGVAQSPRYKIIEKRQSVAFWCNPISGHATLYWYQQILGQGPKLLIQFQNNGVVDDSQLPKDRFSAERLKGVDSTLKIQPAKLEDSAVYLCASSLAGGTPRSPLHFGNGTRLTVT.